The TCR beta chain described here comes from a study of follicular helper T cells after annual influenza vaccination (dated by TCRdb to 2016 to 2017). In the study overall: After each seasonal influenza vaccination, blood samples were collected on days 0, 7 and 28. Some subjects were followed across successive annual vaccinations spanning the 2013-2014, 2014-2015 and 2015-2016 seasons to study recall of cTfh clones. One week after vaccination, a second recruited cohort of roughly twelve subjects (Table S1) displayed a similar ICOS+CD38+ cTfh response. Multi-year samples were obtained from about 6 subjects, with two vaccination seasons covered for four subjects and three seasons covered for two subjects. The 2015 samples were processed right after collection, while the 2013-2014 samples were cryopreserved.

General findings and caveats noted by the study authors: ICOS+CD38+ cTfh clonality correlated with the frequency of that population, and its change correlated with the change in circulating plasmablast frequency. Day 7 ICOS+CD38+ clones were most often found later in ICOS-CD38- cTfh, suggesting that subset may serve as a memory reservoir. Successive annual vaccinations recalled a recurrent oligoclonal ICOS+CD38+ cTfh response that contained tetramer and AIM influenza-specific clonotypes. Because only about 8.5-20% of the analyzed cells gave productive TCRB sequences, there was no way to sample rare clonotypes. When influenza clone enrichment was assessed, the possibility that the much larger non-cTfh compartments were undersampled could not be excluded.

The CDR3 numbers 14 residues from cysteine through phenylalanine. Only the CDR3 region is kept as DNA, spanning 42 bases read in frame from base 1. V was cut back by 6 bases and J by 0 bases, leaving a gap of 12 bases between them. CDR1 and CDR2 were assigned from the germline V gene as SQVTM and ANQGSEA. Sample time point, as interpreted from the label and publication: 2015-2016 season, pre-vaccination. Adults received seasonal inactivated influenza vaccine (Fluvarix), and TCRB sequencing tracked sorted blood CD4 subsets before and after vaccination. To be eligible, subjects had to live in the community and must not have received influenza vaccine in the previous 6 months. Reasons for exclusion included contraindications to influenza vaccine, substance abuse, HIV/AIDS, active malignancy, immunomodulatory medication, and active illness such as respiratory infection. At each time point, about 35 to 110 mL of blood was collected. PBMC were isolated using Ficoll-Paque PLUS or SepMate separation. CXCR5- memory CD4 T cells were sorted as a comparison non-Tfh subset. Before DNA extraction, cell subsets were sorted from PBMC on a BD FACS Aria.

In regard to this clone: The antigen this receptor binds is unknown. Base qualities are missing; no much larger clone stands one base away.

Receptor libraries were prepared by the immunoSEQ multiplex PCR assay. Adaptive Biotechnologies handled the TCRB amplification, library preparation, sequencing and preliminary bioinformatics at Survey level resolution. The paper's processing steps were these. Clonality was calculated in R as 1 minus normalized Shannon entropy, and the Gini index was computed with the R package ineq. The overlap score was defined as the summed counts of shared sequences divided by the total counts of all sequences in both compared samples. Significance of shared clonotypes was assessed by Fisher's exact test, with a theoretical repertoire of 10^7 TCRB sequences assumed. TCRdb holds this immuneACCESS table with in-frame rearrangements only. Some clones are missing; in checked studies, unresolved V genes explain under half, and the rest has no known cause. For V, J and clone size, that table is used; D and trimming come from the DNA. Within this sample are about 5,600 clones, with roughly four fifths of them counted one time only. The ten largest clones represent about 0.7% of the sample.

The sequence is built from TRBV29-1 and TRBJ2-1; TRBD2 could be the D gene, as 5 bases match. This TCR derives from an adult who received the influenza vaccine. The sample consisted of CXCR5- memory CD4+ T cells sorted from blood, taken on the day of influenza vaccination. Explained via the paper, the cell subset or site label denotes: CXCR5- memory CD4 T cells. Here the CDR3 is given as CSVPSISSYNEQFF. The DNA sequence follows: TGCAGCGTACCTAGCATCAGCTCCTACAATGAGCAGTTCTTC.